The 8 T cell receptor beta chains given below trace back to one sample, sequenced in a study of siplizumab effects on memory and regulatory T cells. Repertoires were generated with immunoSEQ multiplex PCR, while TCRdb's copy carries only in-frame clones and drops some. The data contain around 120,000 clones, about 95% of them seen just once; the ten biggest clones take up roughly 1.5%. Material for sequencing was non-Treg CD4+ T cells sorted from blood. These receptors all stem from a human donor in good health.

The chain joins TRBV5-4 to TRBJ2-6, with D tentatively TRBD2 (5 bases). V lost 10 bases, J lost 0 bases, and 17 bases lay in between. The length of the CDR3 is 16 residues. Germline CDR1 reads SGHNT; CDR2 reads YYREEE (reference sequence). CDR3 coding DNA: TGTGCCGGGTGGGAGACAAAACCCTCTGGGGCCAACGTCCTGACTTTC. This codes for CAGWETKPSGANVLTF.

The chain joins TRBV7-9 to TRBJ2-7; no reliable D call. The germline CDR1 and CDR2 sequences are SEHNR and FQNEAQ (reference sequence). The CDR3 is made up of 13 amino acids. V lost 2 bases, J lost 3 bases, and 8 bases lay in between. CDR3: CASSLRASYEQYF. The CDR3 DNA reads TGTGCCAGCAGCTTAAGGGCGAGCTACGAGCAGTACTTC.

The chain uses TRBV7-2 and TRBJ2-5; D gene ambiguous. This CDR3 is 12 amino acids long. The germline V gene encodes CDR1 SGHTA and CDR2 FQGNSA. Trimming removed 4 bases at V and 5 bases at J, with 8 bases between. The CDR3 loop reads CASSSRFETQYF. The CDR3 region has the DNA TGTGCCAGCAGCTCCCGTTTTGAGACCCAGTACTTC.

The V and J genes are TRBV5-6 and TRBJ1-2; a possible D gene is TRBD1 (6 bases). CDR1 and CDR2 from the germline V gene are SGHDT and YYEEEE. This CDR3 is 15 amino acids long. The germline V and J ends were trimmed by 3 bases and 2 bases, with 14 bases remaining between them. The CDR3 DNA follows: TGTGCCAGCAGCTACCGACAGGTCCCGAACTATGGCTACACCTTC. Its translation: CASSYRQVPNYGYTF.

V gene TRBV14 combines with J gene TRBJ2-5; 9 bases are a match to TRBD2. The CDR3 runs to 18 residues. V was pared by 0 bases and J by 4 bases, with 12 bases of the junction left unmatched. Germline V lookup: CDR1 SGHDN, CDR2 FVKESK. CDR3 amino acids: CASSQDGYSSGSVETQYF. In DNA, the CDR3 is TGTGCCAGCAGCCAAGATGGGTATAGTAGCGGGAGTGTAGAGACCCAGTACTTC.

The chain joins TRBV9 to TRBJ2-5, with a possible D match to TRBD2 (5 bases). The CDR3 length is 16 residues. The germline V gene encodes CDR1 SGDLS and CDR2 YYNGEE. The V end lost 0 bases, the J end lost 1 base, and 13 bases lay between the germline ends. In nucleotides, the CDR3 is TGTGCCAGCAGCGTAGCTACCGGCGGGTTCCAAGAGACCCAGTACTTC. Protein: CASSVATGGFQETQYF.

The rearrangement joins TRBV6-1 to TRBJ1-2; TRBD1 is a possible D gene (5 bases). With 1 base removed from V and 5 bases from J, the gap between germline ends came to 14 bases. The CDR3 consists of 15 residues. CDR1 MNHNS and CDR2 SASEGT come from the germline V gene. The CDR3 region has the DNA TGTGCCAGCAGTGAAGGGCTGGGGCGTGGATATGGCTACACCTTC. Its translation: CASSEGLGRGYGYTF.

This chain links TRBV9 with TRBJ2-3, with D tentatively TRBD2 (6 bases). Looked up from germline, CDR1 is SGDLS and CDR2 is YYNGEE. CDR3 length: 15 residues. Trimming removed 0 bases at V and 2 bases at J, with 10 bases between. CDR3 loop: CASSVGGADTDTQYF. CDR3 nucleotides: TGTGCCAGCAGCGTAGGCGGGGCTGACACAGATACGCAGTATTTT.